The 30 T cell receptor beta chains listed next were all sequenced from one sample in a study of blood T cell repertoires in COVID-19. TCRdb keeps only in-frame clones here, not all; method: immunoSEQ multiplex PCR. There are tens of thousands of clones in the sample; roughly nine tenths occur only once, and roughly 5.3% lies in the top ten. The sample consisted of peripheral blood. These receptors came from a man aged 55-75 years with active COVID-19.

The V call is TRBV6-5, the J call TRBJ1-4; weak D call: TRBD1 (5 bases). Trimming took off 7 bases at V and 8 bases at J, with 20 bases between the two ends. Germline V gene sequence: CDR1 MNHEY, CDR2 SVGAGI. The CDR3 length is 15 residues. Here the CDR3 reads CASISTGFAAEKLFF. As DNA, the CDR3 is TGTGCCAGCATTAGTACAGGTTTTGCTGCCGAAAAACTGTTTTTT.

V usage is TRBV29-1 and J usage is TRBJ1-4; a weak D match, TRBD1 (5 bases). This CDR3 has 13 residues. V dropped 7 bases and J dropped 5 bases, with 14 bases sitting between them. In germline, CDR1 is SQVTM, CDR2 ANQGSEA. CDR3 in amino acids: CSADGGLNEKLFF. The DNA of the CDR3 is TGCAGCGCCGACGGGGGATTAAATGAAAAACTGTTTTTT.

The chain uses TRBV7-2 and TRBJ2-2; no definite D call. The germline V gene has CDR1 SGHTA and CDR2 FQGNSA. V lost 3 bases and J 2 bases, leaving 10 bases between the germline ends. CDR3 length equals 15 residues. The CDR3 loop is CASSLPLRNTGELFF. DNA of the CDR3: TGTGCCAGCAGCTTGCCCCTACGAAACACCGGGGAGCTGTTTTTT.

The chain links TRBV28 to TRBJ2-5, with 14 bases fitting TRBD2. In germline, CDR1 is MDHEN, CDR2 SYDVKM. The CDR3 sequence is 19 residues long. V shed 6 bases, J shed 0 bases, and the junction held 12 bases outside the gene matches. The CDR3 protein is CASSQGGLAGAGHQETQYF. CDR3 DNA sequence: TGTGCCAGCAGCCAGGGGGGACTAGCGGGAGCGGGTCACCAAGAGACCCAGTACTTC.

V gene TRBV28 combines with J gene TRBJ2-2; 7 bases line up with TRBD2. There are 14 residues in the CDR3. Germline V lookup: CDR1 MDHEN, CDR2 SYDVKM. The V and J ends lost 7 bases and 0 bases, in that order; junction bases with no gene match: 2. CDR3: CASTGLANTGELFF. The CDR3 DNA reads TGTGCCAGCACCGGACTAGCGAACACCGGGGAGCTGTTTTTT.

V usage is TRBV29-1 and J usage is TRBJ2-1; weak D call: TRBD2 (5 bases). Trimming removed 8 bases at V and 5 bases at J, with 19 bases between. Per the germline V gene, CDR1 is SQVTM and CDR2 is ANQGSEA. This CDR3 comprises 14 residues. CDR3 amino acids: CSIEVLMRDNEQFF. In DNA, the CDR3 is TGCAGCATCGAGGTACTAATGAGGGACAATGAGCAGTTCTTC.

V usage is TRBV2 and J usage is TRBJ2-7, with D perhaps TRBD2 (7 bases). V lost 3 bases and J 4 bases, leaving 13 bases between the germline ends. CDR3 length equals 14 residues. From germline, CDR1 is SNHLY and CDR2 FYNNEI. CDR3 bases: TGTGCCAGCAGTGACAGGCGGGGGCCTTACGAGCAGTACTTC. It encodes CASSDRRGPYEQYF.

The CDR3 region has the DNA TGTGCCAGCAGCTCGCAGCACAGGGGTGATACTGAAGCTTTCTTT. This translates into CASSSQHRGDTEAFF. This chain joins TRBV7-9 and TRBJ1-1, with TRBD1 matching over 7 bases. The CDR3 extends over 15 amino acids. The J segment lost 5 bases and the V segment lost 4 bases, leaving 10 bases of the junction unmatched. Germline V CDR1 and CDR2: SEHNR, FQNEAQ (reference sequence).

The rearrangement links TRBV7-9 to TRBJ1-3; no firm D call. The CDR3 covers 12 residues. The germline V and J ends were trimmed by 5 bases and 2 bases, with 4 bases remaining between them. CDR1 is SEHNR, CDR2 FQNEAQ, per germline (reference sequence). Here the CDR3 reads CASSPTGNTIYF. The CDR3 DNA is TGTGCCAGCAGCCCTACTGGAAACACCATATATTTT.

This clone was seen a single time. The genes are TRBV5-1 and TRBJ2-1; 14 bases fit TRBD2. J lost 9 bases, V lost 5 bases, and 4 bases had no gene match. Germline lookup yields CDR1 SGHRS and CDR2 YFSETQ. The CDR3 loop spans 14 amino acids. The CDR3: CASRAGLAGAEQFF. CDR3 nucleotide sequence: TGCGCCAGCAGAGCGGGACTAGCGGGAGCTGAGCAGTTCTTC. Variable domain in full (rest from reference TRBV5-1 and TRBJ2-1): KAGVTQTPRYLIKTRGQQVTLSCSPISGHRSVSWYQQTPGQGLQFLFEYFSETQRNKGNFPGRFSGRQFSNSRSEMNVSTLELGDSALYLCASRAGLAGAEQFFGPGTRLTVL.

In this sample, this clone turned up once. The chain has TRBV7-9 and TRBJ2-1; TRBD2 agrees at 7 bases. V was clipped by 1 base and J by 7 bases; unmatched bases: 4. Germline V lookup: CDR1 SEHNR, CDR2 FQNEAQ (reference sequence). The CDR3 loop spans 14 amino acids. CDR3 sequence reads: CASSLGGTKNEQFF. The CDR3 DNA follows: TGTGCCAGCAGCTTAGGTGGGACTAAGAATGAGCAGTTCTTC.

This clone was seen a handful of times. This chain links TRBV4-1 with TRBJ2-7, with 10 nucleotides matching TRBD1. Germline loops: CDR1 MGHRA, CDR2 YSYEKL. This CDR3 comprises 13 residues. Trimming took 6 bases from V and 7 from J; bases not matched to a gene: 6. CDR3 region: CASSGDRGHEQYF. As DNA, the CDR3 is TGCGCCAGCAGTGGAGACAGGGGGCATGAGCAGTACTTC.

The chain is built from TRBV13 and TRBJ1-1, with a weak D call TRBD1 (5 bases). The CDR3 is 12 amino acids. The germline CDR1 and CDR2 sequences are PRHDT and FYEKMQ (reference sequence). The V end was cut by 2 bases, the J end by 11 bases, with 12 bases between. The chain's CDR3 is CASSLRGIEAFF. The CDR3 nucleotides are TGTGCCAGCAGCTTACGGGGGATAGAGGCTTTCTTT.

The chain is built from TRBV5-5 and TRBJ1-3; possible D gene TRBD1, 6 bases. The CDR3 extends over 16 amino acids. V lost 0 bases and J lost 3, with 13 bases in between. The germline CDR1 and CDR2 sequences are SGHKS and YYEKEE (reference sequence). The CDR3 DNA reads TGTGCCAGCAGCTTGGCTGGGGGCATGAGTGGAAACACCATATATTTT. Translation gives CASSLAGGMSGNTIYF.

The J gene is TRBJ2-4, the V gene TRBV20-1, with 13 bases lining up with TRBD2. The CDR3 loop spans 17 amino acids. Per germline, CDR1 DFQATT and CDR2 SNEGSKA (reference sequence). The J segment lost 5 bases and the V segment lost 5 bases, leaving 12 bases of the junction unmatched. This CDR3 reads CSAGGLAGVRGQNIQYF. CDR3 nucleotide sequence: TGCAGTGCTGGTGGACTAGCGGGAGTAAGAGGGCAAAACATTCAGTACTTC.

The genes are TRBV7-2 and TRBJ1-5, with D possibly TRBD1 on 5 matching bases. V lost 1 base and J lost 5, with 12 bases in between. CDR3 length: 15 amino acids. Looked up from germline, CDR1 is SGHTA and CDR2 is FQGNSA. CDR3 nucleotides: TGTGCCAGCAGCTTAGGTGCAGGGAGGTATCAGCCCCAGCATTTT. Residues: CASSLGAGRYQPQHF.

V usage is TRBV28 and J usage is TRBJ2-1, with 10 positions matching TRBD1. This CDR3 has 14 residues. After removal of 5 bases from V and 7 bases from J, the junction contained 5 bases not matched to a gene. The germline V gene has CDR1 MDHEN and CDR2 SYDVKM. The CDR3 reads CASSAGTGDNEQFF. Written as DNA, the CDR3 is TGTGCCAGCAGTGCCGGGACAGGGGATAATGAGCAGTTCTTC.

This clone was detected once. The chain uses TRBV5-1 and TRBJ2-7; 13 bases are a match to TRBD2. Germline V CDR1 and CDR2: SGHRS, YFSETQ. The CDR3 runs to 16 residues. V gave up 4 bases and J gave up 6 bases; unmatched junction bases: 10. The CDR3 loop reads CASSGPTSGREGEQYF. CDR3 sequence (DNA): TGCGCCAGCAGCGGGCCTACTAGCGGGAGGGAGGGCGAGCAGTACTTC.

The chain uses TRBV6-6 and TRBJ2-5, with D possibly matching TRBD2 (5 bases). Germline CDR1 and CDR2: MNHNY and SVGAGI (reference sequence). Trimming left V 6 bases short and J 5 bases short, with 16 bases between. The CDR3 contains 14 residues. In DNA form, the CDR3 reads TGTGCCAGCAGACCCCTTGAGTGGAGGGAGACCCAGTACTTC. Protein product: CASRPLEWRETQYF.

The chain is built from TRBV4-2 and TRBJ1-2, with 9 bases identical to TRBD1. The CDR3 runs to 14 residues. Germline V CDR1 and CDR2: LGHNA, YNFKEQ. The V and J ends lost 6 bases and 4 bases, in that order; junction bases with no gene match: 6. This chain's CDR3 is CASRGTGSSYGYTF. The DNA for the CDR3 is TGTGCCAGCAGGGGGACAGGGAGTTCCTATGGCTACACCTTC.

This chain connects TRBV29-1 to TRBJ2-5, with 8 bases that match TRBD2. With V trimmed by 4 bases and J by 1 base, 2 bases remained unmatched. From germline, CDR1 is SQVTM and CDR2 ANQGSEA. This CDR3 contains 13 residues. The CDR3 nucleotides read TGCAGCGTTGCGCGGGAGGCCCAAGAGACCCAGTACTTC. It encodes CSVAREAQETQYF. Complete variable domain (other parts from reference TRBV29-1 and TRBJ2-5): SAVISQKPSRDICQRGTSLTIQCQVDSQVTMMFWYRQQPGQSLTLIATANQGSEATYESGFVIDKFPISRPNLTFSTLTVSNMSPEDSSIYLCSVAREAQETQYFGPGTRLLVL.

This chain uses TRBV27 with TRBJ1-4; tentatively, D is TRBD1 (6 bases). V gave up 5 bases and J gave up 4 bases, with 14 bases separating them. Germline V lookup: CDR1 MNHEY, CDR2 SMNVEV (reference sequence). CDR3 length: 15 residues. In nucleotides, the CDR3 is TGTGCCAGCAGTGTTCAGGGGCGAGGTAATGAAAAACTGTTTTTT. Translation gives CASSVQGRGNEKLFF.

The rearrangement joins TRBV9 to TRBJ1-1; the match to TRBD1 covers 7 bases. J gave up 5 bases and V 0 bases, and 4 bases lay outside the gene matches. This CDR3 spans 14 amino acids. In germline, CDR1 is SGDLS, CDR2 YYNGEE. This CDR3 is CASSVGGQATEAFF. CDR3 DNA sequence: TGTGCCAGCAGCGTAGGAGGACAGGCAACTGAAGCTTTCTTT. Variable domain in full (rest from reference TRBV9 and TRBJ1-1): DSGVTQTPKHLITATGQRVTLRCSPRSGDLSVYWYQQSLDQGLQFLIQYYNGEERAKGNILERFSAQQFPDLHSELNLSSLELGDSALYFCASSVGGQATEAFFGQGTRLTVV.

J is TRBJ1-1 and V is TRBV28; no firm D call. The V end lost 5 bases, the J end lost 1 base, and 11 bases lay between the germline ends. Germline CDR1 reads MDHEN; CDR2 reads SYDVKM. CDR3 length equals 14 residues. The CDR3 sequence is CASSPRDKNTEAFF. DNA for the CDR3: TGTGCCAGCAGTCCTCGAGACAAGAACACTGAAGCTTTCTTT.

The rearrangement joins TRBV7-2 to TRBJ2-3; 9 nucleotides align to TRBD2. CDR3 length: 16 residues. V lost 4 bases and J lost 6; bases outside the gene matches: 11. CDR1 is SGHTA, CDR2 FQGNSA, per germline. CDR3 protein: CASSSWGLAGADTQYF. The CDR3 region has the DNA TGTGCCAGCAGCTCATGGGGACTAGCAGGAGCCGATACGCAGTATTTT. Full variable domain (remainder filled in from reference TRBV7-2 and TRBJ2-3): GAGVSQSPSNKVTEKGKDVELRCDPISGHTALYWYRQSLGQGLEFLIYFQGNSAPDKSGLPSDRFSAERTGGSVSTLTIQRTQQEDSAVYLCASSSWGLAGADTQYFGPGTRLTVL.

The rearrangement joins TRBV5-1 to TRBJ2-3, with 7 bases matching TRBD2. The CDR3 is 15 amino acids. CDR1 is SGHRS and CDR2 is YFSETQ in the germline V gene. V was pared by 3 bases and J by 1 base, with 5 bases of the junction left unmatched. CDR3 nucleotides: TGCGCCAGCAGCTCCTCGGGGGGTCGCACAGATACGCAGTATTTT. Translated: CASSSSGGRTDTQYF.

V is TRBV12-5 and J is TRBJ2-5; 7 positions agree with TRBD2. J gave up 4 bases and V 1 base, and 9 bases lay outside the gene matches. Germline assignment: CDR1 LGHNT and CDR2 FRNRAP. The CDR3 is made up of 16 amino acids. CDR3 region: CASGLGLAGAPETQYF. The CDR3 DNA is TGTGCTAGTGGTTTGGGTCTGGCGGGAGCCCCAGAGACCCAGTACTTC.

The rearrangement links TRBV5-4 to TRBJ2-3; TRBD2 agrees at 12 bases. This CDR3 has 15 amino acids. CDR1 and CDR2 (germline): SGHNT, YYREEE (reference sequence). The J segment lost 6 bases and the V segment lost 4 bases, leaving 6 bases of the junction unmatched. Written as DNA, the CDR3 is TGTGCCAGCAGCACACTAGCGGGAGGAGAGGATACGCAGTATTTT. Residues: CASSTLAGGEDTQYF.

The genes are TRBV7-9 and TRBJ2-1; D is possibly TRBD2 (5 bases). The CDR3 is made up of 13 amino acids. V lost 3 bases and J 9 bases, leaving 12 bases between the germline ends. Germline assignment: CDR1 SEHNR and CDR2 FQNEAQ (reference sequence). The CDR3 here is CASSFDGKGEQFF. CDR3 in DNA: TGTGCCAGCAGCTTTGACGGGAAGGGTGAGCAGTTCTTC. Looking up the rest from reference TRBV7-9 and TRBJ2-1 gives the full variable domain: DTGVSQNPRHKITKRGQNVTFRCDPISEHNRLYWYRQTLGQGPEFLTYFQNEAQLEKSRLLSDRFSAERPKGSFSTLEIQRTEQGDSAMYLCASSFDGKGEQFFGPGTRLTVL.

J is TRBJ2-3 and V is TRBV4-2, with 7 bases identical to TRBD2. Germline CDR1 reads LGHNA; CDR2 reads YNFKEQ. J was trimmed by 3 bases and V by 1 base; bases with no gene match: 4. The CDR3 runs 15 residues. CDR3 region: CASSQGEGDTDTQYF. In DNA form, the CDR3 reads TGTGCCAGCAGCCAAGGGGAGGGAGATACAGATACGCAGTATTTT.